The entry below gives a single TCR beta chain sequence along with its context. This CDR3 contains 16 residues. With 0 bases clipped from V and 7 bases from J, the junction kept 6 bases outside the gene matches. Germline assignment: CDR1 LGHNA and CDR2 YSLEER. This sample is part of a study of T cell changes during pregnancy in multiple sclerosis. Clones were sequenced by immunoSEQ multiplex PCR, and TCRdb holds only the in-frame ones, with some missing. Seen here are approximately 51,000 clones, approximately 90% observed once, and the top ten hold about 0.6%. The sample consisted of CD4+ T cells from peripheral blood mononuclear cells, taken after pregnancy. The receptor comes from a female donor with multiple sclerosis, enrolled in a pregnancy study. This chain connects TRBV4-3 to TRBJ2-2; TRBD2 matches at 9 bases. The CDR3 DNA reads TGCGCCAGCAGCCAAGATAGCACTAGCGGGTTCGGGGAGCTGTTTTTT. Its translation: CASSQDSTSGFGELFF.